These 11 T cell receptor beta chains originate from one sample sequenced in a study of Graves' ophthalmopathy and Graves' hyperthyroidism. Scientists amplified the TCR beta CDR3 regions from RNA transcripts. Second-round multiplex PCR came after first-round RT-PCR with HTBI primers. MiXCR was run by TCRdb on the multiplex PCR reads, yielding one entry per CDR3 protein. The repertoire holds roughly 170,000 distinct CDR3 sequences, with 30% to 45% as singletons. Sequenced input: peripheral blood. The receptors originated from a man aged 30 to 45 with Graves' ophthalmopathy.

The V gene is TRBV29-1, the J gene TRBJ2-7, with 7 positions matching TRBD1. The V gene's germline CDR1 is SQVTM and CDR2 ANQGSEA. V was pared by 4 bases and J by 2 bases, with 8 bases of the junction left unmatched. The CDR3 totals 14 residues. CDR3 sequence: CSVAQRQGAYEQYF. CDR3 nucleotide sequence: TGCAGCGTTGCCCAAAGACAGGGCGCCTACGAGCAGTACTTC.

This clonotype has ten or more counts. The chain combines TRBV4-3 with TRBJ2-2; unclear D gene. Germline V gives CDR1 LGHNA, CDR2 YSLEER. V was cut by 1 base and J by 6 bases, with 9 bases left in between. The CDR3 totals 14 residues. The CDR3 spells CASSQGLPAGELFF. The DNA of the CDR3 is TGCGCCAGCAGCCAAGGCCTCCCAGCCGGGGAGCTGTTTTTT.

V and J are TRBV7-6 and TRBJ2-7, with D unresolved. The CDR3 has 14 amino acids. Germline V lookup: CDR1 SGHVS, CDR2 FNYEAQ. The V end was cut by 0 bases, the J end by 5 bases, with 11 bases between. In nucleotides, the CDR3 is TGTGCCAGCAGCTTAGCGGGCCTAGGCAACGAGCAGTACTTC. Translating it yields CASSLAGLGNEQYF.

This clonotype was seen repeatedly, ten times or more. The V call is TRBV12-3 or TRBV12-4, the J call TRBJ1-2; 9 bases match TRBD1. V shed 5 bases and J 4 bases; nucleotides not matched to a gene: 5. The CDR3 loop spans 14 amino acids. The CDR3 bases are TGTGCCAGCAGTCGGACAGGGGCGATCTATGGCTACACCTTC. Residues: CASSRTGAIYGYTF.

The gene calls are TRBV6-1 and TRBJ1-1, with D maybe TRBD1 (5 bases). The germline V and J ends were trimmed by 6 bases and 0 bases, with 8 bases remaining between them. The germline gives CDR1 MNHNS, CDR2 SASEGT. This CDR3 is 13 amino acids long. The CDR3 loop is CASRRDLNTEAFF. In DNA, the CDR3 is TGTGCCAGCAGAAGGGACCTGAACACTGAAGCTTTCTTT.

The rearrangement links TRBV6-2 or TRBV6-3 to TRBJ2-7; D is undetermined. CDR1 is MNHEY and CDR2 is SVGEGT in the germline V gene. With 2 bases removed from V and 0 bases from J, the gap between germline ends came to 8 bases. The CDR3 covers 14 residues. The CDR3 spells CASSYNGPSYEQYF. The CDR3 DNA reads TGTGCCAGCAGTTACAATGGGCCCTCCTACGAGCAGTACTTC.

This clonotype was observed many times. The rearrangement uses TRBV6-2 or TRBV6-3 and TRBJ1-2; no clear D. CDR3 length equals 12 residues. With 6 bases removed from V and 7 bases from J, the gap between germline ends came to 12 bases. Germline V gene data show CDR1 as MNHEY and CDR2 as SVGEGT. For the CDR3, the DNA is TGTGCCAGCAGCCAGGTTCTGGGTGGCTACACCTTC. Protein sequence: CASSQVLGGYTF.

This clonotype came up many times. DNA of the CDR3: TGTGCCAGCAGCATCGAGGCAGCGGGAACCGGGGAGCTGTTTTTT. This codes for CASSIEAAGTGELFF. The chain recombines TRBV7-8 with TRBJ2-2; TRBD2 agrees at 7 bases. V trimming: 5 bases; J trimming: 5 bases; junction bases outside the gene matches: 8. Germline V gene data show CDR1 as SGHVS and CDR2 as FQNEAQ. The CDR3 contains 15 residues.

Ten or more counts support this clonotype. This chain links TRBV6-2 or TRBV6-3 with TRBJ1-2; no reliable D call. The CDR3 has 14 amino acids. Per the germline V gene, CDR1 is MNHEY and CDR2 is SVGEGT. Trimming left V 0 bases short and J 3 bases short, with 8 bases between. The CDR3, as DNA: TGTGCCAGCAGTTACTCGGGGTCGCACTATGGCTACACCTTC. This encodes CASSYSGSHYGYTF.

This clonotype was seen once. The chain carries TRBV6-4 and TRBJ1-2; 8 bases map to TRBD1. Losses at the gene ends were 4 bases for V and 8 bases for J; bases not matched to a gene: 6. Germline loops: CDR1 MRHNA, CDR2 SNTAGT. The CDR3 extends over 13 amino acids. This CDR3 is CASSGWTGTGYTF. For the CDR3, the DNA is TGTGCCAGCAGTGGTTGGACAGGGACGGGCTACACCTTC.

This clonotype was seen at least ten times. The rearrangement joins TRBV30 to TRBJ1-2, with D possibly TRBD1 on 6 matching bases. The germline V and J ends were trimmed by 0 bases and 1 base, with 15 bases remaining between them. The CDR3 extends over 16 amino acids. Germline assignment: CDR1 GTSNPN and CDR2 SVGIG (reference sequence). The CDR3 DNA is TGTGCCTGGAGTGTACCCCGGACAGCGATTAACTATGGCTACACCTTC. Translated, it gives CAWSVPRTAINYGYTF.